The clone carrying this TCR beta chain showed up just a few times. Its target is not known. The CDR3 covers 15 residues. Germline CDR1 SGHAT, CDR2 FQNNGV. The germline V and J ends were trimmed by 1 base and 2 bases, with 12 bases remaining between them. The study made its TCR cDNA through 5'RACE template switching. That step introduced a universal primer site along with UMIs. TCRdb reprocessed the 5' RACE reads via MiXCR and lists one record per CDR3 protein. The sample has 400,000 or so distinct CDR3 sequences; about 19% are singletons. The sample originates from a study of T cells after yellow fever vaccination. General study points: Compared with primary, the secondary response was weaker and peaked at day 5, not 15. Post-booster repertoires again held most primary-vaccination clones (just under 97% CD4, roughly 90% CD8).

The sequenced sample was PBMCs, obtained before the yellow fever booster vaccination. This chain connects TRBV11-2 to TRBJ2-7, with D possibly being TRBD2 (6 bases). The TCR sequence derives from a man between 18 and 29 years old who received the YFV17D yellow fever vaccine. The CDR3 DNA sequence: TGTGCCAGCAGCTTAGCGGGGGTTACCCCCTACGAGCAGTACTTC. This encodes CASSLAGVTPYEQYF.